One TCR beta chain is described in this entry. This sample is part of a study of shared T cell receptors in the human thymus. Assay: immunoSEQ multiplex PCR; the TCRdb copy retains only in-frame clones and omits some. The sample lists almost 550,000 clones, roughly 74% seen once, with around 0.013% in the top ten. The data also belong to a second study, concerning human thymus T cells. That source adds: Obtained as resections during corrective heart surgery, the thymus tissue was then studied. An apparent bias in V and J gene usage was seen in thymic and blood repertoires. Related research described thymic repertoires that were highly overlapping among unrelated individuals.

The receptor comes from a boy under three years old with a congenital heart defect. The sample was thymocytes.

The CDR3 nucleotides are TGTGCCACCCACGGCAGGACAGGGCTCTATGGCTACACCTTC. Its translation: CATHGRTGLYGYTF. J is TRBJ1-2 and V is TRBV5-4, with 8 bases fitting TRBD1. This CDR3 is built from 14 residues. The J segment lost 4 bases and the V segment lost 9 bases, leaving 11 bases of the junction unmatched. Germline loops: CDR1 SGHNT, CDR2 YYREEE (reference sequence).